This T cell receptor (beta chain) was profiled in a study of T-cell memory formation after mild COVID-19 listed by TCRdb under 2021. In terms of the full investigation: Most TCR sequence clusters were specific to one of the two donors. Longitudinal TCRalpha and TCRbeta repertoire sequencing tracked T-cell clones expanding and contracting after mild COVID-19 in a couple of donors. The cohort was made up of two young adult volunteers, one female and one male, who were previously healthy.

Ficoll-Paque density gradient centrifugation was the method used to isolate PBMCs. Relative to germline, V is 6 bases shorter and J is 2 bases shorter, with 8 bases between their ends. The CDR3 numbers 11 residues from cysteine through phenylalanine. The read is trimmed to its CDR3 DNA, 33 bases read in frame from base 1. CDR1 and CDR2 are drawn from the germline V gene: SQVTM, ANQGSEA. Concerning this clonotype itself: Its cognate antigen has yet to be identified. Base qualities are not provided; no much larger clone lies one nucleotide away.

Sequencing used an Illumina NovaSeq 6000. TCRalpha and TCRbeta cDNA libraries were built by 5'RACE with constant-segment primers, adding sample barcodes and unique molecular identifiers. Trizol reagent was used to extract RNA from every sample. The libraries were amplified in two PCR steps, and the second step added a second sample barcode and Illumina TruSeq adapters. Sequencing of libraries was performed on an Illumina NovaSeq with 2 x 150 bp paired-end reads. The paper's processing steps were these. Reads were demultiplexed and collapsed into UMI-guided consensus sequences with migec v1.2.7. Using mixcr v2.1.11, the UMI consensuses were aligned to TRA and TRB V and J templates and assembled into clonotypes. Expanded or contracted clonotypes were those called significant by both edgeR and NoisET, with noise models trained on biological replicates. For edgeR calls, the thresholds were a false discovery rate-adjusted p below 0.01 and a log2 fold-change of 1. As an exploratory analysis of dynamics, PCA with hierarchical clustering was applied to max-normalized trajectories of the 1000 most abundant clonotypes. Separately sequenced CD4+ and CD8+ repertoires were used to assign a CD4 or CD8 phenotype to each responding clone. Starting from the raw public reads, TCRdb applied fastp trimming at Q25, assembled clones with MiXCR and retained in-frame beta chains. Records with the same CDR3 protein are collapsed into one entry carrying the most frequent genes and DNA. The V and J calls follow TCRdb's processing rather than the paper's. A total of 500,000 to 600,000 distinct CDR3 sequences appear in this sample, 15% to 20% of them only once. The leading ten clones occupy more than 10% of the sample.

Summary of the overall study and its limitations: Whether the second-wave clones peaking on day 37 were SARS-CoV-2 specific was not confirmed. Contracting CD4+ clones appeared mostly in the CM and EM memory subsets, whereas CD8+ clones were enriched in EMRA. Clones that contracted from day 15 to 85 showed balanced CD4/CD8 phenotypes, whereas a second wave of clones that expanded from day 15 to 37 leaned towards CD4+. The detection of some responding clones in pre-infection memory suggests that pre-existing cross-reactive memory T cells joined the SARS-CoV-2 response. Only two mild cases were covered by the study, and larger cohorts that include severe cases with pre-infection samples were considered necessary.

Material: PBMCs or a T cell subset sorted from them (not recorded which). The chain is encoded by TRBV29-1 joined to TRBJ2-7; TRBD1 is a weak D gene call, 5 bases matching. The TCR originated in an adult woman who had mild COVID-19 (a few samples of this study predate the infection). The sample titles of this study are shuffled in the database, so cell type and time point are left out; the donor was told from shared clones. The CDR3 region: CSVQGTYEQYF. Here is the DNA: TGCAGCGTCCAGGGAACCTACGAGCAGTACTTC.